These T cell receptor beta chains were read from a single sample in a study of OX40 agonist ivuxolimab in advanced cancers. Produced via immunoSEQ multiplex PCR; TCRdb's table is partial and in-frame only. The sample shows roughly 53,000 clones, about nine tenths of them seen only once. The sample consisted of CD4+ or CD8+ T cells sorted from blood, taken in a trial of the OX40 agonist ivuxolimab. The receptors were sampled from an adult with an advanced solid tumor such as melanoma, head and neck, liver or kidney cancer. The CDR3 runs from the conserved cysteine through the conserved F or W. Each record gives: V gene, clone size, J gene, D gene, CDR3 protein, CDR3 DNA. D genes are given only for firm matches. Expanded clones are given a class, and other clones once, few, many or no size at all.

v_call: TRBV10-1
clone_size: .
j_call: TRBJ1-1
d_call: .
cdr3_aa: CASSEVGSEAFF
cdr3_nt: TGCGCCAGCAGTGAAGTGGGTAGTGAAGCTTTCTTT

v_call: TRBV11-2
clone_size: .
j_call: TRBJ2-7
d_call: .
cdr3_aa: CASSLGRFVEQYF
cdr3_nt: TGTGCCAGCAGCTTAGGCCGATTTGTCGAGCAGTACTTC

v_call: TRBV30
clone_size: few
j_call: TRBJ2-7
d_call: .
cdr3_aa: CAWNHGGGSYEQYF
cdr3_nt: TGTGCCTGGAATCATGGAGGGGGCTCCTACGAGCAGTACTTC

v_call: TRBV30
clone_size: .
j_call: TRBJ1-5
d_call: .
cdr3_aa: CAWSVRGRKTDQPQHF
cdr3_nt: TGTGCCTGGAGTGTGAGAGGGAGGAAAACTGATCAGCCCCAGCATTTT

v_call: TRBV19
clone_size: .
j_call: TRBJ2-7
d_call: TRBD1
cdr3_aa: CASTPGTGGGEQYF
cdr3_nt: TGTGCCAGTACCCCCGGGACAGGGGGCGGCGAGCAGTACTTC

v_call: TRBV30
clone_size: .
j_call: TRBJ1-1
d_call: TRBD1
cdr3_aa: CAWNRQGAGTEAFF
cdr3_nt: TGTGCCTGGAATAGACAGGGGGCTGGCACTGAAGCTTTCTTT

v_call: TRBV15
clone_size: .
j_call: TRBJ2-7
d_call: TRBD2
cdr3_aa: CATSRDWGAGGDEQYF
cdr3_nt: TGTGCCACCAGCAGAGATTGGGGAGCGGGAGGGGACGAGCAGTACTTC

v_call: TRBV28
clone_size: once
j_call: TRBJ1-2
d_call: TRBD1
cdr3_aa: CASSPGTGFNYGYTF
cdr3_nt: TGTGCCAGCAGCCCCGGGACAGGGTTTAACTATGGCTACACCTTC

v_call: TRBV5-4
clone_size: .
j_call: TRBJ1-6
d_call: .
cdr3_aa: CASSLDPRGLNSPLHF
cdr3_nt: TGTGCCAGCAGCTTGGATCCCAGGGGATTGAATTCACCCCTCCACTTT

v_call: TRBV7-6
clone_size: once
j_call: TRBJ1-4
d_call: .
cdr3_aa: CASSSVVGEKLFF
cdr3_nt: TGTGCCAGCAGCTCCGTTGTGGGCGAAAAACTGTTTTTT

v_call: TRBV5-1
clone_size: .
j_call: TRBJ1-1
d_call: .
cdr3_aa: CASCLAVNTEAFF
cdr3_nt: TGCGCCAGCTGCCTTGCGGTGAACACTGAAGCTTTCTTT

v_call: TRBV11-3
clone_size: .
j_call: TRBJ2-5
d_call: .
cdr3_aa: CASSLEGESRETQYF
cdr3_nt: TGTGCCAGCAGCTTGGAGGGAGAGTCGCGGGAGACCCAGTACTTC

v_call: TRBV5-1
clone_size: .
j_call: TRBJ1-1
d_call: .
cdr3_aa: CASSLIEGGTEAFF
cdr3_nt: TGCGCCAGCAGCCTCATAGAGGGTGGCACTGAAGCTTTCTTT

v_call: TRBV19
clone_size: .
j_call: TRBJ1-1
d_call: .
cdr3_aa: CASSIRGVNTEAFF
cdr3_nt: TGTGCCAGCTCGATCCGAGGGGTGAACACTGAAGCTTTCTTT

v_call: TRBV5-1
clone_size: .
j_call: TRBJ1-1
d_call: .
cdr3_aa: CASSLEGGGGTEAFF
cdr3_nt: TGCGCCAGCAGCTTGGAAGGGGGAGGAGGAACTGAAGCTTTCTTT